These 30 T cell receptor beta chains originate from one sample sequenced in a study of OX40 agonist ivuxolimab in advanced cancers. Assay: immunoSEQ multiplex PCR; the TCRdb copy retains only in-frame clones and omits some. Of fewer than 90,000 clones listed, around 90% are singletons. This specimen consisted of CD4+ or CD8+ T cells sorted from blood, obtained in a trial of the OX40 agonist ivuxolimab. These receptors all stem from an adult with an advanced solid tumor such as melanoma, head and neck, liver or kidney cancer.

This clone was seen just once. The DNA for the CDR3 is TGTGCCAGCAGCTCACAAGTAGGTACCTACAATGAGCAGTTCTTC. Encoded protein: CASSSQVGTYNEQFF. The chain carries TRBV11-3 and TRBJ2-1, with unresolved D. Germline CDR1 is SGHNT and CDR2 is YENEEA. The germline V and J ends were trimmed by 4 bases and 2 bases, with 12 bases remaining between them. CDR3 length: 15 residues.

The rearrangement joins TRBV5-8 to TRBJ2-1, with D perhaps TRBD2 (5 bases). Germline V gene lookup returns CDR1 SGHTS and CDR2 YDEGEE. The CDR3 consists of 12 residues. V was clipped by 1 base and J by 8 bases, with 7 bases between them. CDR3 protein: CASSLLRDEQFF. In DNA, the CDR3 is TGTGCCAGCAGCTTGTTGCGGGATGAGCAGTTCTTC.

The rearrangement uses TRBV5-1 and TRBJ2-7; 7 positions match TRBD1. With 3 bases clipped from V and 2 bases from J, the junction kept 8 bases outside the gene matches. The CDR3 contains 15 residues. In germline, CDR1 is SGHRS, CDR2 YFSETQ. The CDR3 spells CASSWAGTAAYEQYF. The CDR3 DNA sequence: TGCGCCAGCAGCTGGGCCGGGACAGCAGCCTACGAGCAGTACTTC. Variable domain in full (rest from reference TRBV5-1 and TRBJ2-7): KAGVTQTPRYLIKTRGQQVTLSCSPISGHRSVSWYQQTPGQGLQFLFEYFSETQRNKGNFPGRFSGRQFSNSRSEMNVSTLELGDSALYLCASSWAGTAAYEQYFGPGTRLTVT.

This clone is a singleton in its sample. The chain combines TRBV7-9 with TRBJ2-1; 8 bases fit TRBD2. J lost 4 bases, V lost 4 bases, and 9 bases had no gene match. The CDR3 totals 16 residues. Germline CDR1 and CDR2: SEHNR and FQNEAQ (reference sequence). This CDR3 is CASSSKAGEMYNEQFF. The CDR3 DNA follows: TGTGCCAGCAGCTCGAAAGCGGGAGAGATGTACAATGAGCAGTTCTTC.

J is TRBJ2-3 and V is TRBV7-2, with D perhaps TRBD1 (6 bases). Germline assignment: CDR1 SGHTA and CDR2 FQGNSA. V lost 1 base to trimming and J lost 6 bases, with 14 bases between them. This CDR3 region has 15 residues. CDR3: CASSLEGGVVDTQYF. In nucleotides, the CDR3 is TGTGCCAGCAGCTTAGAAGGGGGAGTGGTGGATACGCAGTATTTT.

The chain links TRBV7-2 to TRBJ2-7, with TRBD2 identical over 7 bases. The CDR3 spans 16 residues. V was pared by 1 base and J by 2 bases, with 8 bases of the junction left unmatched. Germline V CDR1 and CDR2: SGHTA, FQGNSA. As DNA, the CDR3 is TGTGCCAGCAGCTTAGGCGGGACTACTACCCCCTACGAGCAGTACTTC. Translating it yields CASSLGGTTTPYEQYF.

The chain is built from TRBV28 and TRBJ2-3; 8 bases are shared with TRBD2. Trimming took 11 bases from V and 2 from J; bases not matched to a gene: 6. This CDR3 has 13 residues. Germline values: CDR1 MDHEN, CDR2 SYDVKM. The CDR3 loop reads CAEAGGATDTQYF. CDR3 bases: TGTGCCGAGGCGGGAGGTGCCACAGATACGCAGTATTTT.

This rearrangement joins TRBV4-2 to TRBJ2-6; no firm D call. V was cut by 1 base and J by 1 base, with 8 bases left in between. The length of the CDR3 is 16 residues. Germline V CDR1 and CDR2: LGHNA, YNFKEQ. The CDR3 loop is CASSQVWTSGANVLTF. The CDR3 bases are TGTGCCAGCAGCCAAGTCTGGACGTCTGGGGCCAACGTCCTGACTTTC.

This sequence joins TRBV4-2 and TRBJ2-2; D assignment may be TRBD1 or TRBD2 (5 bases each). Per germline, CDR1 LGHNA and CDR2 YNFKEQ. CDR3 size: 17 residues. V was cut by 1 base and J by 7 bases, with 19 bases left in between. The CDR3 loop reads CASSQVWGSTSVGELFF. Here the CDR3 DNA reads TGTGCCAGCAGCCAAGTCTGGGGGAGTACTTCGGTCGGGGAGCTGTTTTTT.

CDR3: CASSLYSGANVLTF. In nucleotides, the CDR3 is TGTGCCAGCAGTTTATACTCTGGGGCCAACGTCCTGACTTTC. This sequence joins TRBV28 and TRBJ2-6; no clear D. CDR1 is MDHEN, CDR2 SYDVKM, per germline. V lost 1 base and J lost 0, with 1 base in between. The CDR3 runs to 14 residues.

V gene TRBV5-4 combines with J gene TRBJ1-1; 7 bases line up with TRBD1. The junction had 7 bases not matched to a gene; V was cut back by 5 bases and J by 0 bases. CDR1 and CDR2 (germline): SGHNT, YYREEE (reference sequence). CDR3 length equals 15 residues. The CDR3: CASRRGGQMNTEAFF. CDR3 nucleotides: TGTGCCAGCAGGAGAGGGGGCCAGATGAACACTGAAGCTTTCTTT.

This clone was detected a few times. The rearrangement joins TRBV28 to TRBJ1-4; perhaps TRBD1 as D (6 bases). The V gene's germline CDR1 is MDHEN and CDR2 SYDVKM. The CDR3 consists of 13 residues. Trimming took 4 bases from V and 7 from J, leaving 10 bases between them. Written as DNA, the CDR3 is TGTGCCAGCAGTTCCGGACAGTTTGAAAAACTGTTTTTT. It yields the protein CASSSGQFEKLFF.

The chain carries TRBV6-5 and TRBJ2-5; perhaps TRBD1 as D (6 bases). Trimming cost V 8 bases and J 7 bases, with 14 bases left between them. The CDR3 length is 12 residues. The germline gives CDR1 MNHEY, CDR2 SVGAGI. CDR3 nucleotide sequence: TGTGCCAGCCTCGACGGGACAACGACCCAGTACTTC. Its protein product is CASLDGTTTQYF.

The chain has TRBV6-6 and TRBJ1-5, with 7 nucleotides matching TRBD1. This CDR3 is built from 15 residues. Germline V gene sequence: CDR1 MNHNY, CDR2 SVGAGI (reference sequence). Trimming at V came to 6 bases and at J to 6 bases, leaving 11 bases not matched to a gene. Here the CDR3 DNA reads TGTGCCAGCAGCACCGACAGGGCGTGGGGTCAGCCCCAGCATTTT. Amino acid sequence: CASSTDRAWGQPQHF.

This clone was seen once. The chain employs TRBV19 and TRBJ1-5; a weak D match, TRBD1 (6 bases). Germline CDR1 is LNHDA and CDR2 is SQIVND (reference sequence). Trimming pared 5 bases from V and 10 bases from J, leaving 18 bases between. This CDR3 region has 14 residues. The CDR3 bases are TGTGCCAGTAGTCAGGTCCACGGTGGGGGCCCCCAGCATTTT. It specifies CASSQVHGGGPQHF.

The chain employs TRBV5-5 and TRBJ2-5; D is undetermined. Trimming cost V 2 bases and J 1 base, with 0 bases left between them. The length of the CDR3 is 11 residues. Germline CDR1 SGHKS, CDR2 YYEKEE (reference sequence). This CDR3 is CASSFQETQYF. For the CDR3, the DNA is TGTGCCAGCAGCTTCCAAGAGACCCAGTACTTC. Using reference TRBV5-5 and TRBJ2-5 for the parts outside the CDR3, the full variable domain is DAGVTQSPTHLIKTRGQQVTLRCSPISGHKSVSWYQQVLGQGPQFIFQYYEKEERGRGNFPDRFSARQFPNYSSELNVNALLLGDSALYLCASSFQETQYFGPGTRLLVL.

The chain is built from TRBV5-1 and TRBJ2-3; perhaps TRBD2 as D (5 bases). CDR1 and CDR2 from the germline V gene are SGHRS and YFSETQ. CDR3 length: 17 residues. V was pared by 4 bases and J by 4 bases, with 22 bases between. CDR3 region: CASSPKKGISGADTQYF. CDR3 bases: TGCGCCAGCAGCCCGAAAAAGGGAATAAGCGGCGCAGATACGCAGTATTTT.

This clone appeared a single time. J is TRBJ1-3 and V is TRBV29-1; D may be TRBD1 (5 bases). Trimming removed 3 bases from V and 2 bases from J, with 11 bases in between. Per the germline V gene, CDR1 is SQVTM and CDR2 is ANQGSEA. This CDR3 is built from 14 residues. The CDR3 sequence is CSVDSGGTGNTIYF. The DNA of the CDR3 is TGCAGCGTTGACTCGGGGGGAACTGGAAACACCATATATTTT.

A word on this clone: In the same sample, other DNA sequences code for this CDR3. This chain uses TRBV4-1 with TRBJ2-2; 7 positions match TRBD1. Germline CDR1 MGHRA, CDR2 YSYEKL. The CDR3 length is 15 residues. After removal of 4 bases from V and 0 bases from J, the junction contained 2 bases not matched to a gene. CDR3 amino acids: CASSLGTANTGELFF. The CDR3 DNA sequence: TGCGCCAGCAGCCTAGGGACAGCGAACACCGGGGAGCTGTTTTTT.

The gene calls are TRBV28 and TRBJ2-2; 9 nucleotides align to TRBD2. With V trimmed by 8 bases and J by 0 bases, 4 bases remained unmatched. Germline V gene lookup returns CDR1 MDHEN and CDR2 SYDVKM. The CDR3 sequence is 15 residues long. In DNA, the CDR3 is TGTGCCAGCGGATTAGCGGGAGCGAACACCGGGGAGCTGTTTTTT. It codes for CASGLAGANTGELFF.

Of note for this clone: Other nucleotide sequences in the sample specify the same CDR3. CDR3 region: CASSFTGLNTEAFF. The CDR3 DNA reads as TGCGCCAGCAGCTTTACAGGGTTGAACACTGAAGCTTTCTTT. V usage is TRBV5-1 and J usage is TRBJ1-1; D is possibly TRBD1 (6 bases). V gave up 2 bases and J gave up 0 bases, with 8 bases separating them. Per the germline V gene, CDR1 is SGHRS and CDR2 is YFSETQ. The CDR3 loop spans 14 amino acids.

V is TRBV25-1 and J is TRBJ2-3; D not resolved. The germline gives CDR1 MGHDK, CDR2 SYGVNS. The CDR3 is 13 residues long. Deletions cut 2 bases from V and 5 bases from J, with 8 bases between. CDR3 amino acids: CASSEGWGDTQYF. For the CDR3, the DNA is TGTGCCAGCAGTGAAGGGTGGGGAGATACGCAGTATTTT.

The V call is TRBV5-1, the J call TRBJ2-5, with D possibly matching TRBD1 (5 bases). Germline lookup yields CDR1 SGHRS and CDR2 YFSETQ. With 2 bases removed from V and 2 bases from J, the gap between germline ends came to 10 bases. This CDR3 contains 14 residues. CDR3 amino acids: CASSLGRQQETQYF. In DNA, the CDR3 is TGCGCCAGCAGCTTAGGAAGACAGCAAGAGACCCAGTACTTC.

The chain employs TRBV27 and TRBJ1-1; TRBD1 matches at 7 bases. Trimming cost V 9 bases and J 0 bases; bases outside gene matches: 7. Germline CDR1 MNHEY, CDR2 SMNVEV (reference sequence). This CDR3 is built from 14 residues. The CDR3 sequence is CARSGTEVNTEAFF. In DNA form, the CDR3 reads TGTGCCAGGTCGGGGACAGAAGTGAACACTGAAGCTTTCTTT.

The V and J genes are TRBV28 and TRBJ2-2; TRBD2 is a possible D gene (6 bases). V lost 6 bases and J lost 6, with 17 bases in between. This CDR3 region has 15 residues. CDR1 and CDR2 (germline): MDHEN, SYDVKM. CDR3 region: CASRKLAGIPGELFF. The CDR3 coding sequence is TGTGCCAGCAGGAAACTCGCGGGAATACCCGGGGAGCTGTTTTTT. Supplemented by reference TRBV28 and TRBJ2-2, the full variable domain reads DVKVTQSSRYLVKRTGEKVFLECVQDMDHENMFWYRQDPGLGLRLIYFSYDVKMKEKGDIPEGYSVSREKKERFSLILESASTNQTSMYLCASRKLAGIPGELFFGEGSRLTVL.

This clone has a single count. The chain has TRBV19 and TRBJ1-5; D is undetermined. The CDR3 covers 15 residues. Trimming pared 3 bases from V and 4 bases from J, leaving 13 bases between. Germline loops: CDR1 LNHDA, CDR2 SQIVND (reference sequence). The CDR3 here is CASSIGASHNQPQHF. The CDR3 region has the DNA TGTGCCAGTAGTATCGGTGCCAGCCATAATCAGCCCCAGCATTTT. Variable domain in full (rest from reference TRBV19 and TRBJ1-5): DGGITQSPKYLFRKEGQNVTLSCEQNLNHDAMYWYRQDPGQGLRLIYYSQIVNDFQKGDIAEGYSVSREKKESFPLTVTSAQKNPTAFYLCASSIGASHNQPQHFGDGTRLSIL.

V gene TRBV5-1 combines with J gene TRBJ2-7; 7 nucleotides agree with TRBD1. The CDR3 is 17 residues long. Germline V gives CDR1 SGHRS, CDR2 YFSETQ. Losses at the gene ends were 0 bases for V and 2 bases for J; bases not matched to a gene: 11. The CDR3 region is CASSLGGRDSKAYEQYF. CDR3 bases: TGCGCCAGCAGCTTGGGGGGCCGGGACAGTAAAGCCTACGAGCAGTACTTC. The whole variable domain, filled in from reference TRBV5-1 and TRBJ2-7, reads KAGVTQTPRYLIKTRGQQVTLSCSPISGHRSVSWYQQTPGQGLQFLFEYFSETQRNKGNFPGRFSGRQFSNSRSEMNVSTLELGDSALYLCASSLGGRDSKAYEQYFGPGTRLTVT.

This chain links TRBV2 with TRBJ2-5; 11 nucleotides match TRBD1. The CDR3 has 14 amino acids. Germline loops: CDR1 SNHLY, CDR2 FYNNEI. The ends lost 1 base at V and 7 bases at J; junction bases unmatched: 2. The CDR3 DNA follows: TGTGCCAGCAGTGAAGGGACAGGGGGCGGGACCCAGTACTTC. It codes for CASSEGTGGGTQYF.

The chain combines TRBV28 with TRBJ2-2; no firm D call. The length of the CDR3 is 15 residues. Germline V gene lookup returns CDR1 MDHEN and CDR2 SYDVKM. The germline V and J ends were trimmed by 7 bases and 0 bases, with 12 bases remaining between them. The CDR3 loop reads CASKQWGPNTGELFF. CDR3 coding DNA: TGTGCCAGCAAGCAGTGGGGTCCGAACACCGGGGAGCTGTTTTTT.

This clone was picked up one time. J is TRBJ1-2 and V is TRBV9; 7 bases match TRBD1. V shed 0 bases and J 4 bases; nucleotides not matched to a gene: 15. CDR3 size: 18 residues. The germline CDR1 and CDR2 sequences are SGDLS and YYNGEE. The DNA for the CDR3 is TGTGCCAGCAGCGTAGGGGGCAGGGGGTCCCCCCGAGGCTATGGCTACACCTTC. Translating it yields CASSVGGRGSPRGYGYTF.